This T cell receptor (beta chain) was obtained from a study of blood T cell repertoires in COVID-19. Study-wide context: Sites across the United States, Italy and Spain contributed samples from acute and convalescent COVID-19. T cells, B-cell-depleted T cells, or PBMCs provided the cDNA or gDNA that served as material.

Residents of 24 US areas, aged about 18 to 95 years, made up the participants. Germline V gene lookup returns CDR1 SNHLY and CDR2 FYNNEI. V was pared by 3 bases and J by 10 bases, with 21 bases between. CDR3 length: 15 residues. Sequencing used immunoSEQ multiplex PCR; TCRdb keeps in-frame clones, though not all of them. This sample has 150,000 to 200,000 clones, with around 82% found just once. The chain employs TRBV2 and TRBJ1-1, with D possibly being TRBD1 (5 bases). The source of this sequence is a woman between 45 and 65 years old with acute COVID-19. The sequencing sample was made of PBMCs or T cells enriched from blood (not recorded which). DNA of the CDR3: TGTGCCAGCAGTGACGTTCCGGCGGGGCTCCGGGGAGCTTTCTTT. Its protein product is CASSDVPAGLRGAFF.